Reported below is one T cell receptor (beta chain). Its matching antigen is unknown. The sample comes from a study of cytotoxic CD8 clonotypes in ibrutinib-treated CLL. Findings of the study overall: Collection times varied between progressing and sustained-remission patients.

V shed 5 bases, J shed 9 bases, and the junction held 9 bases outside the gene matches. Germline assignment: CDR1 SEHNR and CDR2 FQNEAQ (reference sequence). The CDR3 loop spans 16 amino acids. Clones were sequenced by immunoSEQ multiplex PCR, and TCRdb holds only the in-frame ones, with some missing. Of about 160,000 clones listed, under 90% are singletons. This receptor was identified in a human donor with chronic lymphocytic leukemia. J is TRBJ2-1 and V is TRBV7-9, with 14 bases lining up with TRBD2. The sample here was PBMCs, taken after 24 months of ibrutinib treatment. CDR3: CASSRPGLAGAGEQFF. CDR3 nucleotides: TGTGCCAGCAGCCGCCCGGGACTAGCGGGGGCAGGTGAGCAGTTCTTC. Complete variable domain (other parts from reference TRBV7-9 and TRBJ2-1): DTGVSQNPRHKITKRGQNVTFRCDPISEHNRLYWYRQTLGQGPEFLTYFQNEAQLEKSRLLSDRFSAERPKGSFSTLEIQRTEQGDSAMYLCASSRPGLAGAGEQFFGPGTRLTVL.